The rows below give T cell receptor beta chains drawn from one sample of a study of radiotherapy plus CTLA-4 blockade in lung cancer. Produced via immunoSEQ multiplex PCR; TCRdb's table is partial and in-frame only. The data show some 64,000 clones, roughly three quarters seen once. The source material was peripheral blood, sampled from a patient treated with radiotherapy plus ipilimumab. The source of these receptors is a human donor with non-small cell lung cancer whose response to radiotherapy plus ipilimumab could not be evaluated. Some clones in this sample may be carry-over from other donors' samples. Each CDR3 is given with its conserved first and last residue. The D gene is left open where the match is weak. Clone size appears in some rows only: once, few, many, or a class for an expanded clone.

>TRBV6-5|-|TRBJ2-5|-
CASSSTRAEEGETQYF
TGTGCCAGCAGTTCTACCCGCGCAGAAGAGGGCGAGACCCAGTACTTC
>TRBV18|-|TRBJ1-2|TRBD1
CASSPSQGASAFNYGYTF
TGTGCCAGCTCACCATCCCAGGGGGCCTCTGCCTTTAACTATGGCTACACCTTC
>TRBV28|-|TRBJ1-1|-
CASQMGGSNTEAFF
TGTGCCAGCCAGATGGGGGGGAGTAACACTGAAGCTTTCTTT
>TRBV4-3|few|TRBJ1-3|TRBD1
CASSLNGQGERNF
TGCGCCAGCAGCCTTAATGGACAGGGTGAGCGGAATTTT
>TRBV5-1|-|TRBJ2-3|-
CASRLALGGTDTQYF
TGCGCCAGCAGGTTGGCCTTGGGAGGAACAGATACGCAGTATTTT
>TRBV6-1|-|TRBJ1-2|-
CASSPDRTYGYTF
TGTGCCAGCAGTCCCGACAGGACCTATGGCTACACCTTC
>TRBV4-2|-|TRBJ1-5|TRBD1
CASSPTGVWDSNQPQHF
TGTGCCAGCAGCCCCACAGGGGTCTGGGATAGCAATCAGCCCCAGCATTTT
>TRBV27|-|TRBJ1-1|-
CASSLGHTLHMNTEAFF
TGTGCCAGCAGTTTGGGACACACGCTTCACATGAACACTGAAGCTTTCTTT
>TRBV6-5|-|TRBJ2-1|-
CASSFRWASVDEQFF
TGTGCCAGCAGTTTCAGGTGGGCTAGCGTCGATGAGCAGTTCTTC
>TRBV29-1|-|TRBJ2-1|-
CSVGGGWHNEQFF
TGCAGCGTAGGTGGGGGCTGGCACAATGAGCAGTTCTTC
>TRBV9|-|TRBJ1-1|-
CASSVYGGEAFF
TGTGCCAGCAGCGTCTATGGGGGCGAAGCTTTCTTT
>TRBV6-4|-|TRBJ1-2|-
CANLTGPKVGYTF
TGTGCCAACCTGACAGGCCCCAAGGTAGGCTACACCTTC
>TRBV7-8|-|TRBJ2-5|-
CASSLAGNYQETQYF
TGTGCCAGCAGCTTAGCTGGCAACTATCAAGAGACCCAGTACTTC
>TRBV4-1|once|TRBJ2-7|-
CASSLFGGGTYEQYF
TGCGCCAGCAGCCTCTTTGGTGGGGGGACCTACGAGCAGTACTTC
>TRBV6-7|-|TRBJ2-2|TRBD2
CASSFPRRMTSGGANTGELFF
TGTGCCAGCAGTTTCCCCCGGCGAATGACTAGCGGGGGGGCGAACACCGGGGAGCTGTTTTTT
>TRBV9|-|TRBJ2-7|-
CASSSYPYEQYF
TGTGCCAGCAGTTCGTATCCCTACGAGCAGTACTTC
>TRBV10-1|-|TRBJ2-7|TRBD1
CASGTGGCEQYF
TGCGCCAGCGGGACAGGGGGATGCGAGCAGTACTTC
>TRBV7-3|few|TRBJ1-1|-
CASRVQPSTEAFF
TGTGCCAGCAGGGTACAGCCGTCCACTGAAGCTTTCTTT
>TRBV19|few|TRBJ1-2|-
CASSWGRVLYGYTF
TGTGCCAGTAGTTGGGGCAGGGTTCTTTATGGCTACACCTTC
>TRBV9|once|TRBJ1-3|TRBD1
CASSPGTGDSGNTIYF
TGTGCCAGCAGCCCCGGGACAGGGGACTCTGGAAACACCATATATTTT
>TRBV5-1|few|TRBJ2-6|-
CASQSSSGSQSRANVLTF
TGCGCCAGCCAATCTTCATCGGGTTCACAAAGTCGGGCCAACGTCCTGACTTTC
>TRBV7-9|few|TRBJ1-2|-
CASSRRTDYGYTF
TGTGCCAGCAGCCGCCGGACAGACTATGGCTACACCTTC
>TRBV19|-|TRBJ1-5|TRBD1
CASTYRGNNQPQHF
TGTGCCAGTACCTACAGGGGTAACAATCAGCCCCAGCATTTT
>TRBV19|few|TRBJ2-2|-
CASSPGAVAGELFF
TGTGCCAGTAGTCCGGGTGCTGTGGCCGGGGAGCTGTTTTTT
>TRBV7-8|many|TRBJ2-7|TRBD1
CASSSPGQGFSF
TGTGCCAGCAGCTCGCCGGGACAGGGGTTTTCTTTC
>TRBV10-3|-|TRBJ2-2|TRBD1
CAISWGQGAGGELFF
TGTGCCATCAGTTGGGGACAGGGGGCTGGCGGGGAGCTGTTTTTT
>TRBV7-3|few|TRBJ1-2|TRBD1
CASSFDRGGNYGYTF
TGTGCCAGCAGCTTCGACAGGGGGGGTAACTATGGCTACACCTTC
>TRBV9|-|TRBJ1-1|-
CASSALSGMNTEAFF
TGTGCCAGCAGCGCGCTGAGCGGAATGAACACTGAAGCTTTCTTT
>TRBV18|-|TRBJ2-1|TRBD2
CASSPGTSGGPRSYNEQFF
TGTGCCAGCTCACCCGGGACTAGCGGGGGGCCTAGGTCCTACAATGAGCAGTTCTTC
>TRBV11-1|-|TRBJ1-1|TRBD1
CASSPQGTMNTEAFF
TGTGCCAGCAGCCCACAGGGGACCATGAACACTGAAGCTTTCTTT
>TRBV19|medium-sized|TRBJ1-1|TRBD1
CASSSGTGDVNTEAFF
TGTGCCAGTAGTTCAGGGACAGGGGACGTGAACACTGAAGCTTTCTTT
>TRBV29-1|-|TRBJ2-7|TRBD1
CSVGDRVLHEQYF
TGCAGCGTTGGGGACAGGGTCCTACACGAGCAGTACTTC
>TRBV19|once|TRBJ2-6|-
CASSPQGPGANVLTF
TGTGCCAGTAGTCCGCAGGGCCCTGGGGCCAACGTCCTGACTTTC
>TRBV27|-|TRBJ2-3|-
CASSLSAPTDTQYF
TGTGCCAGCAGTTTATCGGCCCCTACAGATACGCAGTATTTT
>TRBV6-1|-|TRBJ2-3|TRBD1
CASSDRDRGINTQYF
TGTGCCAGCAGTGACCGGGACAGGGGGATTAATACGCAGTATTTT
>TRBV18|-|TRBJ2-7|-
CASSPTGQSYEQYF
TGTGCCAGCTCACCGACGGGACAATCCTACGAGCAGTACTTC
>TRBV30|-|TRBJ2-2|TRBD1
CAWSVLGQGAGELFF
TGTGCCTGGAGTGTACTGGGACAGGGAGCCGGGGAGCTGTTTTTT
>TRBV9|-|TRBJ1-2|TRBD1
CASSVGQGTSSGGYTF
TGTGCCAGCAGCGTCGGACAGGGGACCTCCTCTGGCGGCTACACCTTC
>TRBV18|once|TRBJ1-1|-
CASSHGENTEAFF
TGTGCCAGCTCACACGGGGAGAACACTGAAGCTTTCTTT
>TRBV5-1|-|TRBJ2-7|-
CASTPQGSGNEQYF
TGCGCCAGCACCCCCCAGGGGTCCGGAAACGAGCAGTACTTC
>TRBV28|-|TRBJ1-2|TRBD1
CASRLSDRVSGYTF
TGTGCCAGCAGGCTTTCGGACAGGGTCAGTGGCTACACCTTC